This TCR beta chain was identified during a study of blood T cell repertoires in COVID-19 (dated by TCRdb to 2018 to 2021). About the full investigation: The collaborator samples originated in the United States, Italy and Spain and spanned the acute and convalescent phases of COVID-19. The material from the prospective study consisted of cDNA or gDNA derived from T cells, B-cell-depleted T cells, or PBMCs. Deeply sampled blood TCRbeta repertoires from subjects exposed to, actively infected with, or recovered from COVID-19 were included in the dataset. The repertoires were made available in a free public database intended to serve as a resource for research on the immune response to SARS-CoV-2. Samples were obtained from the ongoing ImmuneRACE study (first 160 participants) and from some 1,300 subjects provided by 6 global collaborators. A de-identified subject ID, COVID-19 status, age in years and sex were almost always included in the sample metadata. Where HLA class I and class II types were available, the types were taken from metadata supplied by the sample provider, not from assay-based typing.

CDR1 and CDR2 were assigned from the germline V gene (reference sequence) as LNHNV and YYDKDF. The V end loses 0 bases and the J end loses 4 bases, and a stretch of 13 bases separates them. There are 15 amino acids in the CDR3, from cysteine to phenylalanine inclusive. Only the CDR3 part of the read is kept: 45 bases, read in frame from the first base. What the work shows at the level of the full study, not this receptor alone: Clinical and demographic metadata were provided uncurated, with the amount varying by source and participant.

Participants in the prospective study were enrolled through a virtual design, were aged about 18 to 100 years, and lived in about 25 United States geographic areas. In the prospective study, cohorts were assigned on the basis of participant-reported clinical history obtained from a screening survey and a study questionnaire. Recovered participants in ImmuneRACE Cohort 3 were defined by two consecutive negative NP/OP PCR tests, clearance by a healthcare professional, or resolution of symptoms. In the prospective study, whole blood, serum and a nasopharyngeal or oropharyngeal swab were collected from each participant by mobile phlebotomists. Participants in the prospective study had the option to provide additional blood draws and questionnaires over a roughly two-month period. Before DNA extraction, prospective study blood samples were shipped either frozen or at room temperature. The immunoSEQ Assay, a bias-controlled multiplex PCR, was used to amplify TCRbeta CDR3 regions from genomic DNA. On the authors' methods: Nucleated cell counts per sample were estimated from amplification of reference gene primers within the assay. Sequence reads were collapsed and filtered to measure the absolute abundance of every unique TCRbeta CDR3 rearrangement. For each sample, productive Simpson clonality was calculated as the square root of Simpson's diversity index over productive rearrangements. The source is immuneACCESS, and TCRdb retained only in-frame sequences with V and J called. Part of the clones is not carried over; for the studies checked, unresolved V genes explain less than half of this, and the remainder is unexplained. From that table come the V and J calls and clone size; the DNA was used to work out D and trimming. The sample table lists 300,000 or so clones, around 90% of them with a count of one. The top ten clonotypes cover approximately 5.3% of the sample.

About this clone itself: No cognate antigen has been identified for it. The sample holds no much larger clone one base away, and base qualities are not on file.

Input material: PBMCs or T cells enriched from blood (not recorded which). The receptor was isolated from a woman aged 25 to 39 who had recovered from COVID-19. The V and J genes are TRBV15 and TRBJ2-7, with TRBD1 as a weak D call on 5 bases. For the CDR3, the sequence is CATSRDRGRNYEQYF. The nucleotide sequence is TGTGCCACCAGCAGAGATAGGGGAAGGAATTACGAGCAGTACTTC.